This T cell receptor (beta chain) was captured in a study of CD8+CD57+ T cells in acquired aplastic anemia. Study context: The study obtained an average of approximately 2.9 ug of DNA from sorted CD4+ and CD8+ cells. Points from the study as a whole: Some 31 sequences, all CD8+ CDR3, were shared between patients and controls. Significant differences in CD8+ Simpson's diversity were not observed between patients and controls.

This clonotype was picked up a small number of times. Its antigen is currently unknown. It was genomic DNA that served as the template for profiling TCR beta VDJ and CDR3. In TCRdb, the reads were re-called with MiXCR into one record per CDR3 protein. The top ten hold 46% of the sample, which has about 190,000 distinct CDR3 sequences, over 60% seen once. The V and J ends lost 0 bases and 2 bases respectively, with 20 bases between them. CDR3 length equals 18 residues. Germline CDR1 and CDR2: LNHNV and YYDKDF (reference sequence). This chain connects TRBV15 to TRBJ2-7; D uncertain. This sequence originates from a human donor with severe aplastic anemia or a healthy control (not recorded which). The material sequenced was sorted CD4+, CD8+, or CD8+CD57+ T cells (not recorded which) from PBMCs. The CDR3 sequence: CATSRDRRGPPSTYEQYF. The CDR3 DNA follows: TGTGCCACCAGCAGAGATAGGCGTGGGCCTCCTTCCACCTACGAGCAGTACTTC.